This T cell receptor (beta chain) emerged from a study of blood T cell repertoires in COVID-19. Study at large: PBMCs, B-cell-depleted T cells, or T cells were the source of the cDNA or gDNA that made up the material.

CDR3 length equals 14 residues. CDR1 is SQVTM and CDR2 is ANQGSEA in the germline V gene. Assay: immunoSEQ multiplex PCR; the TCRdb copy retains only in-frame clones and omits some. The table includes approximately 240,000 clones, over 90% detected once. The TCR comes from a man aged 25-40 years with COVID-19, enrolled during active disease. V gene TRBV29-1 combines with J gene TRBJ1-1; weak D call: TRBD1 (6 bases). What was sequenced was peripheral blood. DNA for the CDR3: TGCAGTGCCGGGGGGCCGGGGGCGAACACTGAAGCTTTCTTT. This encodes CSAGGPGANTEAFF.